The 4 T cell receptor beta chains listed next were all sequenced from one sample in a study of neurological immune-mediated disorders. MiXCR was run by TCRdb on the 5' RACE reads, yielding one entry per CDR3 protein. Counted here are roughly 52,000 distinct CDR3 sequences, 3.8% occurring once; the ten biggest clones make up roughly 7.1%. The source material was PBMCs. The receptors originated from a man aged 55 to 70 with multiple sclerosis.

This clonotype came up many times. V is TRBV20-1 and J is TRBJ2-3; D remains unclear. The length of the CDR3 is 11 residues. Germline CDR1 and CDR2: DFQATT and SNEGSKA (reference sequence). V dropped 5 bases and J dropped 6 bases, with 9 bases sitting between them. Here the CDR3 reads CSAEQLDTQYF. Here the CDR3 DNA reads TGCAGTGCTGAGCAGTTGGATACGCAGTATTTT.

This clonotype appeared many times. CDR3: CSALSRGKETQYF. For the CDR3, the DNA is TGCAGTGCCCTAAGCCGAGGCAAAGAGACCCAGTACTTC. This chain uses TRBV20-1 with TRBJ2-5; D unclear. The V gene's germline CDR1 is DFQATT and CDR2 SNEGSKA (reference sequence). Deletions cut 6 bases from V and 3 bases from J, with 14 bases between. This CDR3 has 13 residues.

This clonotype occurred many times. The chain combines TRBV20-1 with TRBJ1-1, with D possibly TRBD1 on 5 matching bases. This CDR3 contains 12 residues. Between the trimmed V and J ends, which lost 6 bases and 1 base, there was a span of 9 bases. Germline V gives CDR1 DFQATT, CDR2 SNEGSKA (reference sequence). The CDR3 protein is CSANDRNTEAFF. CDR3 DNA: TGCAGTGCAAACGACAGGAACACTGAAGCTTTCTTT.

This CDR3 is CASSDPGTGQYEQYF. CDR3 in DNA: TGTGCCAGCAGCGACCCCGGGACAGGGCAGTACGAGCAGTACTTC. The V call is TRBV28, the J call TRBJ2-7, with 9 bases aligning to TRBD1. Germline V gives CDR1 MDHEN, CDR2 SYDVKM. Unmatched junction bases numbered 10, after V lost 6 bases and J lost 4 bases. The CDR3 spans 15 residues. Together with reference TRBV28 and TRBJ2-7, the CDR3 gives the full variable domain: DVKVTQSSRYLVKRTGEKVFLECVQDMDHENMFWYRQDPGLGLRLIYFSYDVKMKEKGDIPEGYSVSREKKERFSLILESASTNQTSMYLCASSDPGTGQYEQYFGPGTRLTVT.